This entry concerns a single TCR beta chain. Looked up from germline, CDR1 is LGHDT and CDR2 is YNNKEL (reference sequence). V was cut by 0 bases and J by 0 bases, with 8 bases left in between. The CDR3 is made up of 16 amino acids. In the study's own analysis: Cell counts per sample came from amplifying reference gene primers. Sequenced by immunoSEQ multiplex PCR; TCRdb stores in-frame clones only, minus some. V and J calls and clone size are given by that table; D and trimming were obtained from the DNA. There are more than 150,000 clones in the sample; roughly 86% occur only once, and about 2.7% lies in the top ten. The sample originates from a study of blood T cell repertoires in COVID-19. Study summary: Samples representing acute and convalescent COVID-19 were sourced from the United States, Italy and Spain. Nucleic acid was either cDNA or gDNA, and it came from T cells, B-cell-depleted T cells, or PBMCs.

This sequence joins TRBV3-1 (or the pseudogene TRBV3-2) and TRBJ2-2; D remains ambiguous. Sequencing was done on a sample of peripheral blood. The TCR sequence derives from a man between 35 and 55 years old with active or convalescent COVID-19. The CDR3 coding sequence is TGTGCCAGCAGCCAAGATCACCTAGCGAACACCGGGGAGCTGTTTTTT. Translation gives CASSQDHLANTGELFF.